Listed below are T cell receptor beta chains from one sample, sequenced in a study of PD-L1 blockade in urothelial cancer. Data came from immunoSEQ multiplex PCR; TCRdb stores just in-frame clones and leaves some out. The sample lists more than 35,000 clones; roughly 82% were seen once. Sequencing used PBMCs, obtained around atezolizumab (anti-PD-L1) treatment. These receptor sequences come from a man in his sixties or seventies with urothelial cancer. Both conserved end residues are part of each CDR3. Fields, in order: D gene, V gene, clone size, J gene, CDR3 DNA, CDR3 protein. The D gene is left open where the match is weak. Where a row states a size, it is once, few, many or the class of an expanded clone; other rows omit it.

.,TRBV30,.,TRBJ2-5,TGTGCCTGGAGTCTCGAAACAGGGATTGGGGAGACCCAGTACTTC,CAWSLETGIGETQYF
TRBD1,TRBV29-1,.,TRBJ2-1,TGCAGCGTGGGACAGGCGAGCTCCTACAATGAGCAGTTCTTC,CSVGQASSYNEQFF
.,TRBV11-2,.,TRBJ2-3,TGTGCCAGCAGCTGGCAGGTCACAGATACGCAGTATTTT,CASSWQVTDTQYF
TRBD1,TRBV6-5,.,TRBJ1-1,TGTGCCAGCAGCCAGCGACAGGGCCGGGTGAGGGCTTTCTTT,CASSQRQGRVRAFF
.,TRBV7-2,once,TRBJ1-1,TGTGCCAGCAGCTCCACGGGGTCGAGGACTGAAGCTTTCTTT,CASSSTGSRTEAFF
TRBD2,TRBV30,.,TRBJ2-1,TGTGCCTGGAGTCCGGATACTAGCGGACTCTACAATGAGCAGTTCTTC,CAWSPDTSGLYNEQFF
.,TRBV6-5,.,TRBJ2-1,TGTGCCAGTCGATCTGCGAATGAGCAGTTCTTC,CASRSANEQFF
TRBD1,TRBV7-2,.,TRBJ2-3,TGTGCCAGCAGCTTAATTTTAGGGACAGGAGGCACAGATACGCAGTATTTT,CASSLILGTGGTDTQYF
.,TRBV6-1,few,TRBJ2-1,TGTGCCAGCAGTGAGGGTTACCAGTCGGGTGAGCAGTTCTTC,CASSEGYQSGEQFF
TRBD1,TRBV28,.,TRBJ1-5,TGTGCCAGCGGAGGGACAGGGACTCAGCCCCAGCATTTT,CASGGTGTQPQHF
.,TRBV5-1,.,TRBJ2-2,TGCGCCAGCAGCTTGGGACAGAAAAACACCGGGGAGCTGTTTTTT,CASSLGQKNTGELFF
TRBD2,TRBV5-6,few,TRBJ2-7,TGTGCCAGCAGCACTACTAGCGGTTTCGACGAGCAGTACTTC,CASSTTSGFDEQYF
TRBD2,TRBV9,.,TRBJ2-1,TGTGCCAGCAGCGTCGGATCGAGCGGGGGGCTCAATGAGCAGTTCTTC,CASSVGSSGGLNEQFF
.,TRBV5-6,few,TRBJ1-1,TGTGCCAGCAGCGTCGGTTATGAAGCTTTCTTT,CASSVGYEAFF
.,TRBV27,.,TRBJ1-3,TGTGCCAGCAGCCCGGCCCGGGGGATCTCTGGAAACACCATATATTTT,CASSPARGISGNTIYF
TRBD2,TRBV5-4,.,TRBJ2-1,TGTGCCAGCAGCTTGTGGCTAGCGGGAGCGGTCCACAATGAGCAGTTCTTC,CASSLWLAGAVHNEQFF
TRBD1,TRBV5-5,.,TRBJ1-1,TGTGCCAGCAGCTGGGGGCAGGGGGCTTTTGAAGCTTTCTTT,CASSWGQGAFEAFF
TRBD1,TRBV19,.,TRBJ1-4,TGTGCCAGTGGGACAGGGACAGGCAGGGGTGAAAAACTGTTTTTT,CASGTGTGRGEKLFF
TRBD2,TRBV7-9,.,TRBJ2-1,TGTGCCAGCAGCATCGGGCGGGAGGGTGAGCAGTTCTTC,CASSIGREGEQFF
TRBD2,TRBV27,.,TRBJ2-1,TGTGCCAGCAGGACTAGCGGGAGAGTCAATGAGCAGTTCTTC,CASRTSGRVNEQFF
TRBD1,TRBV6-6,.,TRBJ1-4,TGTGCCAGCAGTGACAGGGGGCAGGATCCAAAACTGTTTTTT,CASSDRGQDPKLFF
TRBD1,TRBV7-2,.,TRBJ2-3,TGTGCCAGCAGTCCTCAGGGGGCGTCAGATACGCAGTATTTT,CASSPQGASDTQYF
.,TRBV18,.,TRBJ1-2,TGTGCCAGCTCACCTGGTAGGGGGAATGGCTACACCTTC,CASSPGRGNGYTF
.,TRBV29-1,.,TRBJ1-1,TGCAGCGTTGGACAGGCGTTGAACACTGAAGCTTTCTTT,CSVGQALNTEAFF
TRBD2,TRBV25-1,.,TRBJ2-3,TGTGCCAGCCAGACGGGACTAGCGGGGGGACTCACAGATACGCAGTATTTT,CASQTGLAGGLTDTQYF
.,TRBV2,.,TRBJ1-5,TGTGCCTCTCGGGGGGGATTGGATCAGCCCCAGCATTTT,CASRGGLDQPQHF
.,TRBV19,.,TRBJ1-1,TGTGCCAGTAGTATAGGGCAGGGTACTGAAGCTTTCTTT,CASSIGQGTEAFF